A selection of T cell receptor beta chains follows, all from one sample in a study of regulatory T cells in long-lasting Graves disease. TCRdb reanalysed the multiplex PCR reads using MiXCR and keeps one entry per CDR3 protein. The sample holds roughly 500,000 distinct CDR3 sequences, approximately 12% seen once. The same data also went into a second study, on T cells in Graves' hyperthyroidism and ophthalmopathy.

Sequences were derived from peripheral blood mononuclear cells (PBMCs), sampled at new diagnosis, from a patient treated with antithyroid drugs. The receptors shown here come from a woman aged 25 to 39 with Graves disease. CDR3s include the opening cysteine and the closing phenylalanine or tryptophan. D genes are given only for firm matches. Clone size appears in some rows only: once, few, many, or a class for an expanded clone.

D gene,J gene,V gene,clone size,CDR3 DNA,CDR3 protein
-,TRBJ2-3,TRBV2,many,TGTGCCAGCAGTGCTCCCCCGTGGGAGAGAAGCACAGATACGCAGTATTTT,CASSAPPWERSTDTQYF
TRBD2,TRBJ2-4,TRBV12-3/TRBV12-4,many,TGTGCCAGCAGTTTAGGGGCTCCGCGGCGGGAGCTTGCCAAAAACATTCAGTACTTC,CASSLGAPRRELAKNIQYF
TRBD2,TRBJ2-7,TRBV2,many,TGTGCCAGCAACTGGGACTACGCCTACGAGCAGTACTTC,CASNWDYAYEQYF
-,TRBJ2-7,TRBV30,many,TGTGCCTGGAGTGCAAACTACGAGCAGTACTTC,CAWSANYEQYF
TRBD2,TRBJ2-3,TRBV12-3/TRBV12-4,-,TGTGCCATTGGGGGGGGCGGGAGGTCCCGCGGGGGCACAGATACGCAGTATTTT,CAIGGGGRSRGGTDTQYF
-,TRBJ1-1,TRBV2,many,TGTGCCAGCAGAGCGGGACGTATGAACACTGAAGCTTTCTTT,CASRAGRMNTEAFF
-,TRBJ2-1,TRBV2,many,TGTGCCAGCTGTCCCAGCGCCACCTACAATGAGCAGTTCTTC,CASCPSATYNEQFF
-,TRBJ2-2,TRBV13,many,TGTGCCAGCAGTTCCGGCGTTAACACCGGGGAGCTGTTTTTT,CASSSGVNTGELFF
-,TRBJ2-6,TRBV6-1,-,TGTGCCAGCAGTGAGAGGACAGAATATTACTCTGGGGCCAACGTCCTGACTTTC,CASSERTEYYSGANVLTF
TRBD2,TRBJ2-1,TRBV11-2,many,TGTGCCAGCAGCTTTCTAACCGGCGGGAGCTCCTACAATGAGCAGTTCTTC,CASSFLTGGSSYNEQFF
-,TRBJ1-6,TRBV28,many,TGTGCCAGCAGTTTGGGTGCGAAAGGCTCCTATAATTCACCCCTCCACTTT,CASSLGAKGSYNSPLHF
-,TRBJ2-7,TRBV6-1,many,TGTGCCAGCAGGGATACCTGGACAGGGAGGGCCTACGAGCAGTACTTC,CASRDTWTGRAYEQYF
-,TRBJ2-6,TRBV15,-,TGTGCCACCAGCAGAGATTCAACCTCTGGGGCCAACGTCCTGACTTTC,CATSRDSTSGANVLTF
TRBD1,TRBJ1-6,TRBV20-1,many,TGCAGTGCTACCGGACAGGGACAGGATTCACCCCTCCACTTT,CSATGQGQDSPLHF
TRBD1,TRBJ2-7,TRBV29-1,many,TGCAGCGTCCGGGGGACAGGAGCCTACGAGCAGTACTTC,CSVRGTGAYEQYF
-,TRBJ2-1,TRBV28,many,TGTGCCAGCAGTTTACCGCCCTCGGGGTACAATGAGCAGTTCTTC,CASSLPPSGYNEQFF
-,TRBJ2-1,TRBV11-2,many,TGTGCCAGCAGCCCGAGTTCAACTAGTACAAATGAGCAGTTCTTC,CASSPSSTSTNEQFF
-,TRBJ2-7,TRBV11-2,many,TGTGCCAGCAGAACTTATGTTGCACGGCAGGGGAGCTACGAGCAGTACTTC,CASRTYVARQGSYEQYF
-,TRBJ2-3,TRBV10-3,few,TGTGCCATCAGTGTGGTACGGGGCCGCACAGATACGCAGTATTTT,CAISVVRGRTDTQYF
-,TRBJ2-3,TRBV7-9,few,TGTGCCAGCAGCTTGATGGCCCACACAGATACGCAGTATTTT,CASSLMAHTDTQYF
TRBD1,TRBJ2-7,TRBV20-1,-,TGCAGTGCTAGGGAGACAGGGGGGTTTTCCTACGAGCAGTACTTC,CSARETGGFSYEQYF
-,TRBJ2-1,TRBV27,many,TGTGCCAGCAGTTTAATCACCTCCTACAATGAGCAGTTCTTC,CASSLITSYNEQFF
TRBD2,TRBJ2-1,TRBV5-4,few,TGTGCCAGCAGCTTGAGAGGGAGGGACTACAATGAGCAGTTCTTC,CASSLRGRDYNEQFF
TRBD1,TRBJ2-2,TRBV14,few,TGTGCCAGCAGCCAAAAACAGGGGGACACCGGGGAGCTGTTTTTT,CASSQKQGDTGELFF
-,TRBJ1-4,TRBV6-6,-,TGTGCCAGCAGTTACTCGGCCAGCGAAAAACTGTTTTTT,CASSYSASEKLFF
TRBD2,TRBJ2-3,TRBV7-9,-,TGTGCCAGCCAAGGAGGGCTAGCGGGAGCCCCAGATACGCAGTATTTT,CASQGGLAGAPDTQYF